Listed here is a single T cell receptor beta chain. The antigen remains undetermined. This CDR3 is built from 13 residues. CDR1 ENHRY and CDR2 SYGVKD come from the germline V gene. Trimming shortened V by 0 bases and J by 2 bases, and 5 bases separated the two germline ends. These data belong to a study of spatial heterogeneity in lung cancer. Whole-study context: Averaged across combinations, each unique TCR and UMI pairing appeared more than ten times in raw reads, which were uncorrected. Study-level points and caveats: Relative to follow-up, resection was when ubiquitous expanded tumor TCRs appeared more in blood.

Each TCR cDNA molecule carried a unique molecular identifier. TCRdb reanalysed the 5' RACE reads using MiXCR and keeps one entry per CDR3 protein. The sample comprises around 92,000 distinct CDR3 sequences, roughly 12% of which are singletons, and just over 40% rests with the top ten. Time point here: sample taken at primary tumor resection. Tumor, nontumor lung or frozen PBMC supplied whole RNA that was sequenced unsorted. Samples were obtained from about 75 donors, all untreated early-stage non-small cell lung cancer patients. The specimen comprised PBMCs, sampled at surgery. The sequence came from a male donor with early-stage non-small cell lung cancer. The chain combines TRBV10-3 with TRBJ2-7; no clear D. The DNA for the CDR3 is TGTGCCATCAGTGAGTCGCGCCCCTACGAGCAGTACTTC. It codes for CAISESRPYEQYF.